The T cell receptor (beta chain) described here comes from a study of shared clonotypes between healthy human individuals. Study-wide context: Donors consisted of a couple of women and a few men between 18 and 49.

PBMC DNA, left unsorted, was sequenced on ten immunoSEQ deep assay plates. Authors' methods: For the immunoSEQ data, sequences were junction-only without quality scores, so filtering differed. Repertoires were generated with immunoSEQ multiplex PCR, while TCRdb's copy carries only in-frame clones and drops some. The DNA was the basis for D and trimming; V, J and clone size are from that table. The sample records about 490,000 clones, 65% to 85% being singletons. This clone was seen only once. The CDR3 runs to 14 residues. Germline V gives CDR1 SGHVS, CDR2 FQNEAQ. Trimming took off 5 bases at V and 1 base at J, with 9 bases between the two ends.

The chain combines TRBV7-8 with TRBJ1-3; no clear D gene. Source material: PBMCs. This TCR derives from a woman aged 40-49 years in good health. Some clones in this sample may be carry-over from other donors' samples. CDR3 protein: CASSAFGSGNTIYF. In nucleotides, the CDR3 is TGTGCCAGCAGCGCCTTCGGATCTGGAAACACCATATATTTT.